What follows are 18 T cell receptor beta chains derived from one specimen sequenced in a study of shared clonotypes between healthy human individuals. Some clones are missing from TCRdb's copy, which holds only in-frame ones; the method was immunoSEQ multiplex PCR. The sample lists roughly 2 million clones, about 95% occurring once. The sample taken for sequencing was naive CD4+ T cells sorted from blood. Subset of the sample: CD45RA+ positively selected. The source is a man younger than 35 in good health.

The J gene is TRBJ2-3, the V gene TRBV15, with TRBD1 identical over 7 bases. Germline trimming cut 2 bases from V and 9 bases from J; bases unmatched to any gene: 17. The germline V gene encodes CDR1 LNHNV and CDR2 YYDKDF (reference sequence). The CDR3 has 17 amino acids. The CDR3 sequence: CATSRTTGTLNSGTQYF. The CDR3 DNA sequence: TGTGCCACCAGCAGAACGACAGGGACCCTCAACTCGGGGACGCAGTATTTT.

This rearrangement joins TRBV5-4 to TRBJ1-6; 7 nucleotides align to TRBD1. V lost 5 bases to trimming and J lost 5 bases; unmatched junction nucleotides: 4. CDR3 length equals 14 residues. CDR1 is SGHNT, CDR2 YYREEE, per germline (reference sequence). CDR3 region: CASRPGQNNSPLHF. The CDR3 DNA reads as TGTGCCAGCAGGCCGGGACAGAATAATTCACCCCTCCACTTT.

This chain links TRBV14 with TRBJ1-5, with TRBD1 matching over 7 bases. This CDR3 has 13 residues. Losses at the gene ends were 5 bases for V and 6 bases for J; bases not matched to a gene: 4. CDR1 SGHDN and CDR2 FVKESK come from the germline V gene. For the CDR3, the DNA is TGTGCCAGCAGCTCTACAGGGGTTCAGCCCCAGCATTTT. Its translation is CASSSTGVQPQHF.

The V and J genes are TRBV7-9 and TRBJ2-7, with 10 positions matching TRBD2. Germline V CDR1 and CDR2: SEHNR, FQNEAQ (reference sequence). This CDR3 region has 15 residues. Trimming at V came to 4 bases and at J to 2 bases, leaving 5 bases not matched to a gene. Written as DNA, the CDR3 is TGTGCCAGCAGCTCCCTGCTAGCGGGGGCCTACGAGCAGTACTTC. Its protein product is CASSSLLAGAYEQYF.

DNA for the CDR3: TGTGCCAGCAGCTTAGGGGCTGGGAGTAATGGAAACACCATATATTTT. Its translation is CASSLGAGSNGNTIYF. This chain links TRBV7-2 with TRBJ1-3; the D is unclear. V was cut by 1 base and J by 3 bases, with 13 bases left in between. The CDR3 is made up of 16 amino acids. CDR1 and CDR2 (germline): SGHTA, FQGNSA.

The chain links TRBV7-8 to TRBJ1-1, with D hard to call. From germline, CDR1 is SGHVS and CDR2 FQNEAQ. V lost 1 base and J 5 bases, leaving 8 bases between the germline ends. This CDR3 is 13 amino acids long. The CDR3: CASSLVLRTEAFF. CDR3 nucleotides: TGTGCCAGCAGCTTAGTTCTCAGAACTGAAGCTTTCTTT.

The chain links TRBV28 to TRBJ2-5, with D possibly being TRBD1 (6 bases). CDR1 is MDHEN, CDR2 SYDVKM, per germline. With 5 bases removed from V and 5 bases from J, the gap between germline ends came to 9 bases. This CDR3 comprises 12 residues. The CDR3 nucleotides read TGTGCCAGCAGTCAGAGGGGGGAGACCCAGTACTTC. It translates to CASSQRGETQYF.

DNA of the CDR3: TGTGCCAGCTCACCAGGGCTACAGGGGTACGAGACCCAGTACTTC. It specifies CASSPGLQGYETQYF. V gene TRBV18 combines with J gene TRBJ2-5; 7 positions agree with TRBD1. The germline V gene has CDR1 KGHSH and CDR2 LQKENI. Trimming cost V 2 bases and J 5 bases; bases outside gene matches: 8. This CDR3 has 15 amino acids.

This rearrangement joins TRBV5-6 to TRBJ1-3; D is unresolved. Per germline, CDR1 SGHDT and CDR2 YYEEEE. The CDR3 sequence is 15 residues long. The germline V and J ends were trimmed by 4 bases and 3 bases, with 14 bases remaining between them. The CDR3 nucleotides are TGTGCCAGCAGCCAGACTTTATGGATTGGAAACACCATATATTTT. This codes for CASSQTLWIGNTIYF.

This chain uses TRBV2 with TRBJ2-5; D is uncertain. There are 14 residues in the CDR3. Germline V lookup: CDR1 SNHLY, CDR2 FYNNEI. V was trimmed by 6 bases and J by 4 bases, leaving 15 bases between them. CDR3 coding DNA: TGTGCCAGCAGCTCCTCTAGAAAGGGAGAGACCCAGTACTTC. It specifies CASSSSRKGETQYF.

The rearrangement links TRBV10-2 to TRBJ2-2; 10 bases align to TRBD2. Losses at the gene ends were 6 bases for V and 4 bases for J; bases not matched to a gene: 11. CDR3 length equals 17 residues. Looked up from germline, CDR1 is WSHSY and CDR2 is SAAADI. CDR3: CASRIPAGGPGTGELFF. In DNA form, the CDR3 reads TGCGCCAGCAGAATCCCAGCGGGAGGGCCGGGCACCGGGGAGCTGTTTTTT.

The chain recombines TRBV15 with TRBJ2-4; D perhaps matches TRBD1 (5 bases). CDR3 length: 13 amino acids. The V gene's germline CDR1 is LNHNV and CDR2 YYDKDF (reference sequence). V lost 0 bases to trimming and J lost 15 bases, with 15 bases between them. The CDR3 bases are TGTGCCACCAGCAGAGATCCGACAGATACATTGTACTTC. It specifies CATSRDPTDTLYF.

The chain uses TRBV2 and TRBJ1-1; D may be TRBD1 (5 bases). Germline V gives CDR1 SNHLY, CDR2 FYNNEI. The CDR3 sequence is 14 residues long. V was pared by 2 bases and J by 6 bases, with 13 bases between. CDR3 sequence reads: CASSETTANSEAFF. The CDR3 DNA sequence: TGTGCCAGCAGTGAAACGACAGCCAACTCTGAAGCTTTCTTT.

A remark on this clone: Additional DNA sequences in this sample encode the identical CDR3. The chain recombines TRBV19 with TRBJ1-1; D is unresolved. V shed 2 bases and J shed 2 bases, with 9 bases lying between them. CDR3 length: 14 amino acids. Germline CDR1 is LNHDA and CDR2 is SQIVND (reference sequence). The CDR3 sequence is CASSINTVNTEAFF. The CDR3 bases are TGTGCCAGTAGTATAAACACAGTAAACACTGAAGCTTTCTTT.

The chain couples TRBV5-1 to TRBJ1-4, with 9 bases fitting TRBD1. The CDR3 runs 17 residues. The V gene end was trimmed by 3 bases and the J gene end by 1 base; junction bases not matched to a gene: 7. Germline V gives CDR1 SGHRS, CDR2 YFSETQ. The CDR3 region is CASSSGTTGGTNEKLFF. Here the CDR3 DNA reads TGCGCCAGCAGCTCTGGAACGACAGGGGGAACTAATGAAAAACTGTTTTTT.

V and J are TRBV11-2 and TRBJ2-5, with TRBD1 as a possible D gene (6 bases). Per germline, CDR1 SGHAT and CDR2 FQNNGV. This CDR3 spans 13 amino acids. The V gene lost 7 bases and the J gene lost 2 bases, with 11 bases spanning the gap. The CDR3 region is CASTGAPQETQYF. The CDR3 nucleotides read TGTGCCAGCACAGGGGCCCCACAAGAGACCCAGTACTTC. The complete variable domain, with remaining parts taken from reference TRBV11-2 and TRBJ2-5, reads EAGVAQSPRYKIIEKRQSVAFWCNPISGHATLYWYQQILGQGPKLLIQFQNNGVVDDSQLPKDRFSAERLKGVDSTLKIQPAKLEDSAVYLCASTGAPQETQYFGPGTRLLVL.

The chain joins TRBV4-1 to TRBJ1-6, with 9 bases lining up with TRBD1. V shed 1 base and J 3 bases; nucleotides not matched to a gene: 7. Germline V gene data show CDR1 as MGHRA and CDR2 as YSYEKL. CDR3 size: 18 residues. CDR3 in amino acids: CASSQGEQGAGYNSPLHF. As DNA, the CDR3 is TGCGCCAGCAGCCAAGGGGAACAGGGGGCCGGCTATAATTCACCCCTCCACTTT.

The V call is TRBV6-5, the J call TRBJ1-5, with D unclear. The CDR3 runs to 13 residues. Germline loops: CDR1 MNHEY, CDR2 SVGAGI. The ends were cut back, 6 bases at V and 6 bases at J, with 12 bases in the middle. In DNA form, the CDR3 reads TGTGCCAGCAGCTCTCTGTCGGGTCAGCCCCAGCATTTT. Its protein product is CASSSLSGQPQHF.